This TCR beta chain comes out of a study of blood T cell repertoires in COVID-19. Study-wide background: Collection of acute and convalescent COVID-19 samples took place in the United States, Italy and Spain.

Under the authors' procedure: Reference gene primer amplification gave nucleated cell count estimates. TCRdb's copy holds only in-frame clones and misses some; the assay was immunoSEQ multiplex PCR. The V and J calls and clone size come from that table; D and trimming were worked out from the DNA. Of 60,000 to 75,000 clones detected, 85% appear once; the ten largest clones hold around 16%. CDR1 is SGDLS and CDR2 is YYNGEE in the germline V gene. The CDR3 is 15 amino acids. V was shortened by 1 base and J by 2 bases, with 12 bases between the two germline ends. The sequenced sample was peripheral blood. The sequence came from a human donor in a cohort sampled during active COVID-19. The V and J genes are TRBV9 and TRBJ2-5; tentative D call: TRBD1 (6 bases). The CDR3 nucleotides are TGTGCCAGCAGCGTAAGGGGGACCCCGCAAGAGACCCAGTACTTC. Its protein is CASSVRGTPQETQYF. Variable domain in full (rest from reference TRBV9 and TRBJ2-5): DSGVTQTPKHLITATGQRVTLRCSPRSGDLSVYWYQQSLDQGLQFLIQYYNGEERAKGNILERFSAQQFPDLHSELNLSSLELGDSALYFCASSVRGTPQETQYFGPGTRLLVL.